The 20 T cell receptor beta chains reported below all come from one sample, sequenced in a study of blood T cell repertoires in COVID-19. Produced via immunoSEQ multiplex PCR; TCRdb's table is partial and in-frame only. The table includes over 110,000 clones, around 80% detected once. Sequencing was carried out using peripheral blood. The receptors here all came from a man in his sixties with acute or convalescent COVID-19.

The rearrangement joins TRBV14 to TRBJ1-6; D is ambiguous. V was shortened by 4 bases and J by 7 bases, with 14 bases between the two germline ends. From germline, CDR1 is SGHDN and CDR2 FVKESK. This CDR3 has 15 amino acids. The CDR3 region is CASSRGGPRNSPLHF. DNA of the CDR3: TGTGCCAGCAGCCGTGGAGGGCCCCGGAATTCACCCCTCCACTTT.

The DNA for the CDR3 is TGTGCCAGCACCCTGCTGGGGCAGGGCGGTTCCTACGAGCAGTACTTC. This translates into CASTLLGQGGSYEQYF. This chain links TRBV2 with TRBJ2-7, with D perhaps TRBD1 (5 bases). Germline V gives CDR1 SNHLY, CDR2 FYNNEI. The CDR3 extends over 16 amino acids. Trimming pared 7 bases from V and 1 base from J, leaving 20 bases between.

The chain combines TRBV27 with TRBJ1-5; TRBD1 is a possible D gene (5 bases). CDR1 MNHEY and CDR2 SMNVEV come from the germline V gene (reference sequence). The CDR3 is 14 amino acids. V dropped 6 bases and J dropped 3 bases, with 12 bases sitting between them. The CDR3 reads CASRPGEVNQPQHF. CDR3 in DNA: TGTGCCAGCAGACCGGGGGAGGTCAATCAGCCCCAGCATTTT.

The rearrangement links TRBV28 to TRBJ1-2; TRBD1 is a possible D gene (5 bases). Trimming stripped 6 bases from V and 5 bases from J, with 16 bases between. The CDR3 loop spans 14 amino acids. Germline CDR1 and CDR2: MDHEN and SYDVKM. CDR3 bases: TGTGCCAGCAGAACGGAGGGGACCGATTATGGCTACACCTTC. Protein: CASRTEGTDYGYTF.

V usage is TRBV10-3 and J usage is TRBJ1-2; no clear D. Trimming left V 2 bases short and J 3 bases short, with 7 bases between. The CDR3 runs 13 residues. Germline V gene data show CDR1 as ENHRY and CDR2 as SYGVKD. CDR3 loop: CAISESAYYGYTF. Here the CDR3 DNA reads TGTGCCATCAGTGAGAGTGCGTACTATGGCTACACCTTC.

This clone has only one observation. The J gene is TRBJ2-3, the V gene TRBV5-4; TRBD1 matches 11 bases. The CDR3 is 17 residues long. V lost 3 bases, J lost 0 bases, and 6 bases stayed unmatched. In germline, CDR1 is SGHNT, CDR2 YYREEE (reference sequence). The CDR3 DNA reads TGTGCCAGCAGCTGGGACAGGGGGAGGAGGAGCACAGATACGCAGTATTTT. This translates into CASSWDRGRRSTDTQYF.

This rearrangement joins TRBV28 to TRBJ2-5; 7 bases agree with TRBD2. Germline values: CDR1 MDHEN, CDR2 SYDVKM. The CDR3 is made up of 15 amino acids. The ends lost 2 bases at V and 5 bases at J; junction bases unmatched: 8. The chain's CDR3 is CASSLGGRARETQYF. The CDR3 nucleotides read TGTGCCAGCAGTTTAGGGGGGAGGGCCAGGGAGACCCAGTACTTC. The full variable domain, completed using reference TRBV28 and TRBJ2-5, is DVKVTQSSRYLVKRTGEKVFLECVQDMDHENMFWYRQDPGLGLRLIYFSYDVKMKEKGDIPEGYSVSREKKERFSLILESASTNQTSMYLCASSLGGRARETQYFGPGTRLLVL.

The J gene is TRBJ1-1, the V gene TRBV7-2; D unresolved. The CDR3 totals 14 residues. Germline CDR1 SGHTA, CDR2 FQGNSA. The ends were cut back, 3 bases at V and 1 base at J, with 9 bases in the middle. The CDR3 DNA sequence: TGTGCCAGCAGCTTGGGCAGAAAGAACACTGAAGCTTTCTTT. The encoded protein is CASSLGRKNTEAFF.

For the CDR3, the DNA is TGTGCCAGCAGGGAGGCAGAAGGTCAGCCCCAGCATTTT. It specifies CASREAEGQPQHF. V and J are TRBV6-6 and TRBJ1-5; D call uncertain. CDR1 MNHNY and CDR2 SVGAGI come from the germline V gene (reference sequence). The V end was cut by 6 bases, the J end by 6 bases, with 12 bases between. The CDR3 loop spans 13 amino acids.

V and J are TRBV5-1 and TRBJ2-7; 10 bases agree with TRBD2. The V gene end was trimmed by 1 base and the J gene end by 2 bases; junction bases not matched to a gene: 3. The CDR3 has 15 residues. Germline values: CDR1 SGHRS, CDR2 YFSETQ. The CDR3 region is CASSLSSGRAYEQYF. The DNA of the CDR3 is TGCGCCAGCAGCTTGTCTAGCGGGAGAGCCTACGAGCAGTACTTC.

The rearrangement joins TRBV30 to TRBJ1-2; TRBD1 is a possible D gene (6 bases). This CDR3 has 11 amino acids. The germline gives CDR1 GTSNPN, CDR2 SVGIG (reference sequence). V lost 5 bases and J 7 bases, leaving 11 bases between the germline ends. The CDR3 region is CAWETGGGYTF. The DNA for the CDR3 is TGTGCCTGGGAGACAGGAGGTGGCTACACCTTC.

The chain carries TRBV2 and TRBJ1-2; the D gene is possibly TRBD1 (6 bases). This CDR3 region has 13 residues. Germline V CDR1 and CDR2: SNHLY, FYNNEI. Trimming shortened V by 1 base and J by 14 bases, and 17 bases separated the two germline ends. The DNA for the CDR3 is TGTGCCAGCAGTGAAGAAAACAGGGAGGGGAGGACCTTC. This sequence encodes CASSEENREGRTF.

This rearrangement joins TRBV28 to TRBJ1-4; 7 nucleotides align to TRBD1. The CDR3 length is 16 residues. Germline V gene lookup returns CDR1 MDHEN and CDR2 SYDVKM. V shed 5 bases, J shed 5 bases, and the junction held 11 bases outside the gene matches. Here the CDR3 reads CASSRSRDSTNEKLFF. The CDR3 DNA follows: TGTGCCAGCAGTCGATCCCGGGACAGTACGAATGAAAAACTGTTTTTT.

This chain uses TRBV5-1 with TRBJ2-7, with D maybe TRBD2 (6 bases). V lost 5 bases and J 4 bases, leaving 13 bases between the germline ends. This CDR3 contains 13 residues. The germline gives CDR1 SGHRS, CDR2 YFSETQ. The CDR3 is CASRGGEEYEQYF. The DNA for the CDR3 is TGCGCCAGCAGAGGAGGGGAGGAATACGAGCAGTACTTC. Supplemented by reference TRBV5-1 and TRBJ2-7, the full variable domain reads KAGVTQTPRYLIKTRGQQVTLSCSPISGHRSVSWYQQTPGQGLQFLFEYFSETQRNKGNFPGRFSGRQFSNSRSEMNVSTLELGDSALYLCASRGGEEYEQYFGPGTRLTVT.

This chain uses TRBV4-1 with TRBJ1-2, with a tentative D call TRBD1 (5 bases). Germline values: CDR1 MGHRA, CDR2 YSYEKL. CDR3 length equals 14 residues. The V end was cut by 1 base, the J end by 2 bases, with 8 bases between. The CDR3 region is CASSQVGANYGYTF. The CDR3 nucleotides read TGCGCCAGCAGCCAAGTAGGGGCAAACTATGGCTACACCTTC.

The chain is built from TRBV5-1 and TRBJ2-1, with TRBD1 matching over 7 bases. In germline, CDR1 is SGHRS, CDR2 YFSETQ. V dropped 6 bases and J dropped 4; count of bases not matched to a gene: 7. The CDR3 loop spans 14 amino acids. The CDR3 DNA is TGCGCCAGCACCCCGGCAGGGGGTTACAATGAGCAGTTCTTC. It codes for CASTPAGGYNEQFF.

This clone was counted a single time. The chain couples TRBV9 to TRBJ1-4; D may be TRBD1 (6 bases). This CDR3 comprises 14 residues. Germline V gene sequence: CDR1 SGDLS, CDR2 YYNGEE. Deletions cut 0 bases from V and 7 bases from J, with 10 bases between. The CDR3 here is CASSVGQGREKLFF. The CDR3 DNA reads as TGTGCCAGCAGCGTAGGGCAGGGGCGTGAAAAACTGTTTTTT.

This chain uses TRBV5-1 with TRBJ2-2, with D perhaps TRBD2 (6 bases). This CDR3 contains 14 residues. Germline loops: CDR1 SGHRS, CDR2 YFSETQ. V was clipped by 7 bases and J by 3 bases, with 13 bases between them. CDR3 nucleotides: TGCGCCAGCTCCGGAGGGCCGTACACCGGGGAGCTGTTTTTT. Translation gives CASSGGPYTGELFF.

This sequence joins TRBV5-1 and TRBJ2-7; 8 bases line up with TRBD2. Germline assignment: CDR1 SGHRS and CDR2 YFSETQ. The CDR3 runs 15 residues. J lost 6 bases, V lost 0 bases, and 8 bases had no gene match. This CDR3 is CASSLARAGVIEQYF. The CDR3 bases are TGCGCCAGCAGCTTGGCCCGAGCGGGAGTTATCGAGCAGTACTTC.

The chain carries TRBV9 and TRBJ1-3, with no clear D. The CDR3 has 13 residues. CDR1 and CDR2 from the germline V gene are SGDLS and YYNGEE. The V gene lost 3 bases and the J gene lost 4 bases, with 8 bases spanning the gap. The CDR3 DNA sequence: TGTGCCAGCAGCGGCGGGCTCGGAAACACCATATATTTT. This codes for CASSGGLGNTIYF.